This entry features one TCR beta chain sequence. Its antigen is not identified. This entry is derived from a study of cytomegalovirus exposure and HLA in healthy donors. Study outcomes and limitations: As a later analysis showed, a missense DCLRE1C variant was linked to trimming of TCR beta V- and J-genes. Indistinguishability led to the exclusion of some V segments, TRBV6-2 and TRBV6-3 included.

Primers included in the PCR were 60 Vbeta and 13 Jbeta primers. Measured with immunoSEQ multiplex PCR; TCRdb has only the in-frame clones, and not every one. The data show about 72,000 clones, with approximately 82% seen just once and about 1.9% held by the top ten. Germline-derived CDR1 and CDR2 are SGHDT and YYEEEE. Trimming took 0 bases from V and 6 from J; bases not matched to a gene: 15. CDR3 length: 18 amino acids. The sample was PBMCs. The chain carries TRBV5-6 and TRBJ2-4; TRBD1 matches at 7 bases. The source of this sequence is a man younger than 35 in good health and CMV-seronegative. CDR3 region: CASSLDRGSGRGANIQYF. The CDR3 bases are TGTGCCAGCAGCTTGGACAGGGGTTCGGGACGGGGCGCAAACATTCAGTACTTC.